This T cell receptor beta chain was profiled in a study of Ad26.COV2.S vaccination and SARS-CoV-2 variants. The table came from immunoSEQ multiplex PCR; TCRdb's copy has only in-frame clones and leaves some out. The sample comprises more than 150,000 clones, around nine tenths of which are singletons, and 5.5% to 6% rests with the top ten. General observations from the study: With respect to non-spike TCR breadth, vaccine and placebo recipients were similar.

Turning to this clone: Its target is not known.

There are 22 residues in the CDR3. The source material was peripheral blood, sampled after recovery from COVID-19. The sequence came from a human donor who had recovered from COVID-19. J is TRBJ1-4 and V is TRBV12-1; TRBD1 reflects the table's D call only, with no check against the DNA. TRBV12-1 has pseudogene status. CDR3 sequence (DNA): TGTGCCAGCAGCTTAGAAATCCTCTATACCGGGACAGGCTGCCAACTTAATGAAAAACTGTTTTTT. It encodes CASSLEILYTGTGCQLNEKLFF.